Listed below are T cell receptor beta chains from one sample, sequenced in a study of shared clonotypes between healthy human individuals. Clones were read by immunoSEQ multiplex PCR, and TCRdb kept only the in-frame ones, dropping some. The sample has under 700,000 clones, 85% to 95% seen once. The sequencing sample was made of naive CD8+ T cells sorted from blood. These receptors all stem from a woman aged 25 to 39 in good health. CDR3s include the opening cysteine and the closing phenylalanine or tryptophan. The D gene is left open where the match is weak. Expanded clones are given a class, and other clones once, few, many or no size at all.

TRBV13,TRBJ2-3,.,TRBD2,TGTGCCAGCAGCTTGGGATCGGGAGGCCCAGGAGATACGCAGTATTTT,CASSLGSGGPGDTQYF
TRBV9,TRBJ1-3,.,TRBD1,TGTGCCAGCAGCGGGGACAGGGGAGAAGGAAACACCATATATTTT,CASSGDRGEGNTIYF
TRBV28,TRBJ2-7,.,TRBD1,TGTGCCAGCAGTTTCACAGGGGACTACGAGCAGTACTTC,CASSFTGDYEQYF
TRBV19,TRBJ2-2,.,.,TGTGCCAGTATTATTGGCCGGGGCACCGGGGAGCTGTTTTTT,CASIIGRGTGELFF
TRBV10-2,TRBJ2-1,.,.,TGCGCCAGCAGTGATCAGCGGTGGGAGCAGTTCTTC,CASSDQRWEQFF
TRBV10-2,TRBJ1-5,.,TRBD1,TGCGCCAGCACCGAGCCAGGGGGGAACAATCAGCCCCAGCATTTT,CASTEPGGNNQPQHF
TRBV6-6,TRBJ1-4,.,TRBD1,TGTGCCAGCAGAACCAAAGGGGGCCTCGAGGCGGAAAAACTGTTTTTT,CASRTKGGLEAEKLFF
TRBV7-6,TRBJ2-5,.,TRBD1,TGTGCCAGCAGCTTAGGGGACAGCCAAGAGACCCAGTACTTC,CASSLGDSQETQYF
TRBV21-1,TRBJ2-7,.,.,TGTGCCAGCAGCGCCCCTCCGGTTGCCTACGAGCAGTACTTC,CASSAPPVAYEQYF
TRBV27,TRBJ2-7,.,TRBD1,TGTGCCAGCAGTCCAGGGGGCCCCGTGAGGAGGGACGAGCAGTACTTC,CASSPGGPVRRDEQYF
TRBV7-9,TRBJ2-1,once,.,TGTGCCAGCAGCCGGACAGACAATGAGCAGTTCTTC,CASSRTDNEQFF
TRBV7-9,TRBJ2-5,.,.,TGTGCCAGCAGCCGAGGGGGGCCCGGGGAGACCCAGTACTTC,CASSRGGPGETQYF
TRBV5-6,TRBJ2-1,.,TRBD2,TGTGCCAGCAGCTTGGGGACTAGCGGGGGCTCATACAATGAGCAGTTCTTC,CASSLGTSGGSYNEQFF
TRBV27,TRBJ2-4,.,TRBD1,TGTGCCAGCAGTTTATCAGCCGGGACAGGGAAAAACATTCAGTACTTC,CASSLSAGTGKNIQYF
TRBV29-1,TRBJ2-1,.,.,TGCAGCGTTGAAGGGAAACAGGGCCGCTACAATGAGCAGTTCTTC,CSVEGKQGRYNEQFF
TRBV7-3,TRBJ2-2,few,TRBD2,TGTGCCAGCAGCTTAGGAGCGGGAAGGACCGGGGAGCTGTTTTTT,CASSLGAGRTGELFF
TRBV19,TRBJ1-5,once,.,TGTGCCAGTACTGGGCTAGGGAGCAATCAGCCCCAGCATTTT,CASTGLGSNQPQHF
TRBV7-9,TRBJ2-7,.,.,TGTGCCAGCAGCTCGGCCATTAGCTCCTACGAGCAGTACTTC,CASSSAISSYEQYF
TRBV9,TRBJ2-7,.,.,TGTGCCAGCAGCGTAGAAGACGGTGCCTACGAGCAGTACTTC,CASSVEDGAYEQYF
TRBV7-9,TRBJ2-1,.,.,TGTGCCAGCAGCTTAGGCCAGGGGTTTTACAATGAGCAGTTCTTC,CASSLGQGFYNEQFF
TRBV2,TRBJ1-1,few,.,TGTGCCAGCAGTCGCGACACAAATGAAGCTTTCTTT,CASSRDTNEAFF
TRBV19,TRBJ1-1,once,.,TGTGCCAGTAGTATACTTCGTTCGGACAGAATTTACACTGAAGCTTTCTTT,CASSILRSDRIYTEAFF
TRBV13,TRBJ2-3,.,.,TGTGCCAGCAGCCTGCAGGGGACGGACGCAGATACGCAGTATTTT,CASSLQGTDADTQYF
TRBV23-1,TRBJ1-5,.,.,TGCGCCAGCAGTCAACCCCTATCCAGGACCCCTCACAATCAGCCCCAGCATTTT,CASSQPLSRTPHNQPQHF
TRBV2,TRBJ2-7,.,.,TGTGCCAGCAGTGAATACGGGACAACAACCTACGAGCAGTACTTC,CASSEYGTTTYEQYF
TRBV5-6,TRBJ2-7,.,TRBD2,TGTGCCAGCAGCCCGGGGCTAGGACTAGCACCCTACGAGCAGTACTTC,CASSPGLGLAPYEQYF
TRBV27,TRBJ2-7,.,.,TGTGCCAGCAGCCCCGGGATCTACGAGCAGTACTTC,CASSPGIYEQYF
TRBV7-9,TRBJ1-3,.,TRBD1,TGTGCCAGCAGCCTCCAGGGGGATGGAAACACCATATATTTT,CASSLQGDGNTIYF
TRBV27,TRBJ2-7,.,.,TGTGCCAGCACCCTTGGTGTGGGCTACGAGCAGTACTTC,CASTLGVGYEQYF
TRBV2,TRBJ2-1,.,.,TGTGCCACCACCGTTAGCTCCTACAATGAGCAGTTCTTC,CATTVSSYNEQFF